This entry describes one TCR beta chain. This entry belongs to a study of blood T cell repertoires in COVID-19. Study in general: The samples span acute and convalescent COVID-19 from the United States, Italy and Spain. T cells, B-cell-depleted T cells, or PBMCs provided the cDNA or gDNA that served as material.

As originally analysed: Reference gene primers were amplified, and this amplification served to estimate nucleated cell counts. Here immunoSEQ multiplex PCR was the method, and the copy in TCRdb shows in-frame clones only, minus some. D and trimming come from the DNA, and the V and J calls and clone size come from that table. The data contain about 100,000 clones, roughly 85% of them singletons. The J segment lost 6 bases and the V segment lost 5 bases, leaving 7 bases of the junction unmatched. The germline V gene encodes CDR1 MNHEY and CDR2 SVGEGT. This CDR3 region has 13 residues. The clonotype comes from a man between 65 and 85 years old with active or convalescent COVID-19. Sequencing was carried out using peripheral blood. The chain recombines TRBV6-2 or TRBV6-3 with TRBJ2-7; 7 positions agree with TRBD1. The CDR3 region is CASSPGTAGEQYF. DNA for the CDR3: TGTGCCAGCAGTCCCGGGACAGCTGGCGAGCAGTACTTC.